Following are 27 T cell receptor beta chains from one sample sequenced in a study of shared clonotypes between healthy human individuals. Here immunoSEQ multiplex PCR was the method, and the copy in TCRdb shows in-frame clones only, minus some. This sample has more than 1 million clones, with about 84% found just once. The specimen sequenced was memory CD4+ T cells from PBMCs. The subset is: CD45RA-negative fraction. Receptor source: a man aged 18 to 35 in good health. Some clones in this sample may be carry-over from other donors' samples.

This sequence joins TRBV7-2 and TRBJ2-1; 8 bases are shared with TRBD2. J lost 4 bases, V lost 5 bases, and 4 bases had no gene match. CDR3 length: 14 residues. Germline V lookup: CDR1 SGHTA, CDR2 FQGNSA. The CDR3 region has the DNA TGTGCCAGCAGCGTCGGGACTAGGTACAATGAGCAGTTCTTC. Its protein is CASSVGTRYNEQFF. Full variable domain (rest looked up from reference TRBV7-2 and TRBJ2-1): GAGVSQSPSNKVTEKGKDVELRCDPISGHTALYWYRQSLGQGLEFLIYFQGNSAPDKSGLPSDRFSAERTGGSVSTLTIQRTQQEDSAVYLCASSVGTRYNEQFFGPGTRLTVL.

The gene calls are TRBV27 and TRBJ2-6; D possibly corresponds to TRBD2 (5 bases). Looked up from germline, CDR1 is MNHEY and CDR2 is SMNVEV (reference sequence). Trimming took 6 bases from V and 2 from J, leaving 23 bases between them. There are 19 residues in the CDR3. The CDR3 bases are TGTGCCAGCAGACAAACTCCGGGTCTCGCCGGGGCTGGGGCCAACGTCCTGACTTTC. This sequence encodes CASRQTPGLAGAGANVLTF.

V and J are TRBV5-1 and TRBJ1-5, with D perhaps TRBD1 (6 bases). CDR3 length: 15 residues. Per the germline V gene, CDR1 is SGHRS and CDR2 is YFSETQ. Trimming removed 0 bases from V and 6 bases from J, with 13 bases in between. The CDR3, as DNA: TGCGCCAGCAGCTTGGAGGGGGGGCGGCTTCAGCCCCAGCATTTT. As protein: CASSLEGGRLQPQHF. Filled out from reference TRBV5-1 and TRBJ1-5, the complete variable domain reads KAGVTQTPRYLIKTRGQQVTLSCSPISGHRSVSWYQQTPGQGLQFLFEYFSETQRNKGNFPGRFSGRQFSNSRSEMNVSTLELGDSALYLCASSLEGGRLQPQHFGDGTRLSIL.

With respect to this clone: The same CDR3 also results from other DNA sequences found in this sample. The chain combines TRBV7-9 with TRBJ2-7; D perhaps matches TRBD1 (5 bases). The germline V and J ends were trimmed by 5 bases and 3 bases, with 14 bases remaining between them. The CDR3 runs to 14 residues. Per the germline V gene, CDR1 is SEHNR and CDR2 is FQNEAQ (reference sequence). CDR3 sequence (DNA): TGTGCCAGCAGCCGAGCAGGGCTCAGCTACGAGCAGTACTTC. Its protein product is CASSRAGLSYEQYF.

V gene TRBV5-1 combines with J gene TRBJ2-2; tentative D call: TRBD1 (5 bases). The CDR3 is made up of 16 amino acids. Between the trimmed V and J ends, which lost 4 bases and 2 bases, there was a span of 15 bases. Germline assignment: CDR1 SGHRS and CDR2 YFSETQ. The CDR3 region has the DNA TGCGCCAGCAGCCGTTCGTCCAGGGCAAACACCGGGGAGCTGTTTTTT. Amino acid sequence: CASSRSSRANTGELFF.

The chain recombines TRBV7-3 with TRBJ2-1; 8 bases align to TRBD2. Unmatched junction bases numbered 3, after V lost 4 bases and J lost 7 bases. CDR3 length equals 13 residues. Germline CDR1 is SGHTA and CDR2 is FQGTGA. The CDR3 protein is CASSSGLVNEQFF. The CDR3 DNA follows: TGTGCCAGCAGCTCGGGACTAGTTAATGAGCAGTTCTTC.

V gene TRBV28 combines with J gene TRBJ2-7; D not certain. Trimming took 6 bases from V and 3 from J, leaving 6 bases between them. The CDR3 runs to 11 residues. Germline CDR1 is MDHEN and CDR2 is SYDVKM. CDR3 DNA sequence: TGTGCCAGCAGGGCCCACTACGAGCAGTACTTC. Translation gives CASRAHYEQYF.

The genes are TRBV15 and TRBJ2-7; D is unclear. The V end lost 1 base, the J end lost 3 bases, and 7 bases lay between the germline ends. The CDR3 covers 13 residues. Germline loops: CDR1 LNHNV, CDR2 YYDKDF (reference sequence). The CDR3 reads CATSRARDYEQYF. The CDR3 DNA sequence: TGTGCCACCAGCAGAGCCAGAGACTACGAGCAGTACTTC. Based on the CDR3 plus reference TRBV15 and TRBJ2-7, the full variable domain is DAMVIQNPRYQVTQFGKPVTLSCSQTLNHNVMYWYQQKSSQAPKLLFHYYDKDFNNEADTPDNFQSRRPNTSFCFLDIRSPGLGDTAMYLCATSRARDYEQYFGPGTRLTVT.

This clone turned up a few times. The chain uses TRBV2 and TRBJ1-4; D unclear. Germline V gives CDR1 SNHLY, CDR2 FYNNEI. V lost 4 bases, J lost 7 bases, and 13 bases lay in between. The CDR3 has 14 residues. CDR3 bases: TGTGCCAGCAGTGTAGGCTCAGTAGGTGAAAAACTGTTTTTT. Amino acids: CASSVGSVGEKLFF.

This clone was recorded only once. A read error may be the cause here, since a much bigger clone is one base away. The V and J genes are TRBV2 and TRBJ2-5, with a weak D call TRBD2 (6 bases). Germline loops: CDR1 SNHLY, CDR2 FYNNEI. The CDR3 runs 15 residues. The CDR3 DNA reads as TGTGTCAGCAGTGTCGGCGGGACCCGACAAGAGACCCAGTACTTC. Translating gives CVSSVGGTRQETQYF.

The chain has TRBV6-5 and TRBJ2-7; 10 nucleotides match TRBD1. Germline assignment: CDR1 MNHEY and CDR2 SVGAGI. V dropped 6 bases and J dropped 2; count of bases not matched to a gene: 7. The CDR3 consists of 15 residues. The CDR3 sequence is CASSNRDRGTYEQYF. CDR3 in DNA: TGTGCCAGCAGCAACCGGGACAGGGGAACCTACGAGCAGTACTTC.

This clone was picked up one time. The gene calls are TRBV18 and TRBJ1-2, with a tentative D call TRBD1 (5 bases). V dropped 3 bases and J dropped 3 bases, with 17 bases sitting between them. In germline, CDR1 is KGHSH, CDR2 LQKENI. The length of the CDR3 is 16 residues. The CDR3 loop is CASSPPGSSRDYGYTF. The CDR3 nucleotides read TGTGCCAGCTCACCCCCAGGTTCGTCCAGGGACTATGGCTACACCTTC.

This clone came up once. The chain joins TRBV6-6 to TRBJ2-1; the D gene is possibly TRBD1 (6 bases). V lost 8 bases, J lost 4 bases, and 9 bases lay in between. Per the germline V gene, CDR1 is MNHNY and CDR2 is SVGAGI (reference sequence). This CDR3 spans 12 amino acids. CDR3 sequence reads: CASGTPYNEQFF. In DNA form, the CDR3 reads TGTGCCAGCGGGACACCTTACAATGAGCAGTTCTTC.

CDR3 sequence reads: CASSRTGRAYEQYF. As DNA, the CDR3 is TGCGCCAGCAGCCGGACAGGACGAGCCTACGAGCAGTACTTC. The chain is built from TRBV5-1 and TRBJ2-7; TRBD1 matches 7 bases. Germline V CDR1 and CDR2: SGHRS, YFSETQ. V was pared by 4 bases and J by 2 bases, with 6 bases of the junction left unmatched. There are 14 residues in the CDR3.

The rearrangement uses TRBV5-1 and TRBJ2-3, with 8 bases fitting TRBD1. The CDR3 sequence is 16 residues long. Germline loops: CDR1 SGHRS, CDR2 YFSETQ. With V trimmed by 2 bases and J by 2 bases, 7 bases remained unmatched. CDR3 in amino acids: CASSFGQGETTDTQYF. CDR3 coding DNA: TGCGCCAGCAGCTTCGGACAGGGTGAGACCACAGATACGCAGTATTTT.

V and J are TRBV11-1 and TRBJ2-1; 10 bases match TRBD2. The CDR3 is 16 residues long. Losses at the gene ends were 4 bases for V and 8 bases for J; bases not matched to a gene: 11. Germline V CDR1 and CDR2: SGHAT, FQDESV (reference sequence). Here the CDR3 reads CASSSIPSGRHYEQFF. CDR3 in DNA: TGTGCCAGCAGCTCAATTCCTAGCGGGAGACATTATGAGCAGTTCTTC. Looking up the rest from reference TRBV11-1 and TRBJ2-1 gives the full variable domain: EAEVAQSPRYKITEKSQAVAFWCDPISGHATLYWYRQILGQGPELLVQFQDESVVDDSQLPKDRFSAERLKGVDSTLKIQPAELGDSAMYLCASSSIPSGRHYEQFFGPGTRLTVL.

This clone was picked up many times. The chain recombines TRBV4-1 with TRBJ2-1; 11 bases align to TRBD2. The length of the CDR3 is 18 residues. Trimming cost V 0 bases and J 9 bases; bases outside gene matches: 13. CDR1 and CDR2 (germline): MGHRA, YSYEKL. The CDR3 nucleotides are TGCGCCAGCAGCCAAGATAGGCTCGCATGGGGACTAGCGGTTGAGCAGTTCTTC. Translating gives CASSQDRLAWGLAVEQFF.

The rearrangement uses TRBV6-4 and TRBJ1-5; D gene uncertain. This CDR3 region has 16 residues. CDR1 and CDR2 from the germline V gene are MRHNA and SNTAGT. V lost 6 bases to trimming and J lost 0 bases, with 15 bases between them. The DNA for the CDR3 is TGTGCCAGCAGCGCCGAGAAGGAGCTTAGCAATCAGCCCCAGCATTTT. Translated: CASSAEKELSNQPQHF.

The V and J genes are TRBV2 and TRBJ2-3; D not certain. The CDR3 has 12 amino acids. CDR1 SNHLY and CDR2 FYNNEI come from the germline V gene. The V end was cut by 5 bases, the J end by 8 bases, with 11 bases between. For the CDR3, the DNA is TGTGCCAGCAGTTCCACCAAGGGTACGCAGTATTTT. Protein product: CASSSTKGTQYF.

The V gene is TRBV5-1, the J gene TRBJ2-5; D not resolved. Trimming shortened V by 1 base and J by 0 bases, and 4 bases separated the two germline ends. CDR3 length: 13 residues. The germline V gene has CDR1 SGHRS and CDR2 YFSETQ. In DNA, the CDR3 is TGCGCCAGCAGCTTGCTGGACCAAGAGACCCAGTACTTC. Its translation is CASSLLDQETQYF.

This chain joins TRBV5-4 and TRBJ1-3; no firm D call. CDR1 SGHNT and CDR2 YYREEE come from the germline V gene (reference sequence). CDR3 size: 15 residues. V lost 0 bases and J lost 0, with 7 bases in between. As DNA, the CDR3 is TGTGCCAGCAGCTTGGGATCAGCCTCTGGAAACACCATATATTTT. Protein: CASSLGSASGNTIYF.

This sequence joins TRBV18 and TRBJ1-4, with D possibly matching TRBD1 (6 bases). Germline CDR1 and CDR2: KGHSH and LQKENI. V was cut by 8 bases and J by 8 bases, with 18 bases left in between. This CDR3 is 14 amino acids long. DNA of the CDR3: TGTGCCAGCGAATCTACACAGGGAAGCGAAAAACTGTTTTTT. Translated, it gives CASESTQGSEKLFF.

J is TRBJ2-5 and V is TRBV18; TRBD2 is a possible D gene (6 bases). The V and J ends lost 1 base and 1 base respectively, with 19 bases between them. The germline V gene has CDR1 KGHSH and CDR2 LQKENI. The CDR3 contains 18 residues. The CDR3: CASSPLSISGAPQETQYF. CDR3 sequence (DNA): TGTGCCAGCTCACCACTCAGTATTTCGGGAGCCCCCCAAGAGACCCAGTACTTC.

CDR3 DNA: TGCGCCAGCAGCCACTCTAGCGTCCTCGAGCAGTACTTC. Its protein product is CASSHSSVLEQYF. This sequence joins TRBV4-1 and TRBJ2-5, with a tentative D call TRBD2 (6 bases). The J call could be wrong; TRBJ2-7 is a better fit for the DNA end. The germline V gene encodes CDR1 MGHRA and CDR2 YSYEKL. The CDR3 has 13 residues.

The chain employs TRBV27 and TRBJ2-1, with D perhaps matching TRBD2 (5 bases). V lost 2 bases to trimming and J lost 9 bases, with 14 bases between them. Germline V gene lookup returns CDR1 MNHEY and CDR2 SMNVEV (reference sequence). The CDR3 has 14 residues. The CDR3 here is CASSLRLALTEQFF. The DNA for the CDR3 is TGTGCCAGCAGTTTAAGGCTAGCCCTCACTGAGCAGTTCTTC.

This clone has only a few counts. The chain uses TRBV18 and TRBJ1-1; D is uncertain. Trimming took off 3 bases at V and 1 base at J, with 6 bases between the two ends. The germline gives CDR1 KGHSH, CDR2 LQKENI. The CDR3 is 13 residues long. The CDR3 nucleotides read TGTGCCAGCTCACCGTCTGCGAACACTGAAGCTTTCTTT. It yields the protein CASSPSANTEAFF.

A note on this clone: Distinct nucleotide sequences in the sample also encode this CDR3. This chain connects TRBV5-1 to TRBJ1-2; 8 bases fit TRBD1. CDR1 and CDR2 from the germline V gene are SGHRS and YFSETQ. V dropped 0 bases and J dropped 7; count of bases not matched to a gene: 2. This CDR3 has 13 amino acids. The DNA for the CDR3 is TGCGCCAGCAGCTTGGGACAGGGGTCTGGCTACACCTTC. It specifies CASSLGQGSGYTF. Based on the CDR3 plus reference TRBV5-1 and TRBJ1-2, the full variable domain is KAGVTQTPRYLIKTRGQQVTLSCSPISGHRSVSWYQQTPGQGLQFLFEYFSETQRNKGNFPGRFSGRQFSNSRSEMNVSTLELGDSALYLCASSLGQGSGYTFGSGTRLTVV.